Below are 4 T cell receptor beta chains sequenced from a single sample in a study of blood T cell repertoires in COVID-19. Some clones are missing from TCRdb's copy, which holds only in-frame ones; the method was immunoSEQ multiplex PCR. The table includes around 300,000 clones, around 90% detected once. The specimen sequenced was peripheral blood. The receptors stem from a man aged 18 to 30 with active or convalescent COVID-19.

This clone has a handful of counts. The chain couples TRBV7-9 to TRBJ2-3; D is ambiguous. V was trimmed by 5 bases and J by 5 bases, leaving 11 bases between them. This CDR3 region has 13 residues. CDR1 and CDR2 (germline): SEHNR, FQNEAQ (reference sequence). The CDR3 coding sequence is TGTGCCAGCAGCCCTGGTTGGAGAGATACGCAGTATTTT. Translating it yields CASSPGWRDTQYF. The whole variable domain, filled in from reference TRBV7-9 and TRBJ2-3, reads DTGVSQNPRHKITKRGQNVTFRCDPISEHNRLYWYRQTLGQGPEFLTYFQNEAQLEKSRLLSDRFSAERPKGSFSTLEIQRTEQGDSAMYLCASSPGWRDTQYFGPGTRLTVL.

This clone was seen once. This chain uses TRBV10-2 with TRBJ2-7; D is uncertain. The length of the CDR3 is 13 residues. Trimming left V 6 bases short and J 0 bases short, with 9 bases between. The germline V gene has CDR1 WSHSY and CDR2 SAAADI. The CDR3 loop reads CASRVGSSYEQYF. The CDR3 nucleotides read TGCGCCAGCAGGGTGGGCAGCTCCTACGAGCAGTACTTC.

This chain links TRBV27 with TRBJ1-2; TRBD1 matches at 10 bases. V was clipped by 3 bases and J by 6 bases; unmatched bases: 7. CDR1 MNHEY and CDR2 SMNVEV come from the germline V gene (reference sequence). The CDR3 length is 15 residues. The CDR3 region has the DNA TGTGCCAGCAGTTTGACAGGGGGCGCTGGGGATGGCTACACCTTC. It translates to CASSLTGGAGDGYTF.

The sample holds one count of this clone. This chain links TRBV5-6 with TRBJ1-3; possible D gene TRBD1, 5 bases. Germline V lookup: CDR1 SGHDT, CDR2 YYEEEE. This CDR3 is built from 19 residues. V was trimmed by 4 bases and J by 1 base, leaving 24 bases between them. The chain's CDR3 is CASSPLTPIYSGSGNTIYF. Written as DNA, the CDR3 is TGTGCCAGCAGCCCGCTTACCCCAATCTATTCAGGGTCTGGAAACACCATATATTTT.